Shown below are 29 T cell receptor beta chains from a single sample sequenced in a study of blood T cell repertoires in COVID-19. The method was immunoSEQ multiplex PCR; TCRdb's version includes in-frame clones alone and lacks a portion of them. The sample lists approximately 150,000 clones, around nine tenths occurring once. Material: peripheral blood. Source of these receptors: a man in his forties or fifties with active or convalescent COVID-19.

The rearrangement links TRBV28 to TRBJ1-5; 9 bases map to TRBD1. The length of the CDR3 is 17 residues. Germline V gene lookup returns CDR1 MDHEN and CDR2 SYDVKM. V trimming: 10 bases; J trimming: 4 bases; junction bases outside the gene matches: 17. The CDR3 loop is CATRPTLGTGSNQPQHF. Written as DNA, the CDR3 is TGTGCCACTCGACCTACCTTGGGGACAGGGAGTAATCAGCCCCAGCATTTT.

V is TRBV7-9 and J is TRBJ2-7; 7 bases match TRBD1. V lost 5 bases to trimming and J lost 2 bases; unmatched junction nucleotides: 9. The V gene's germline CDR1 is SEHNR and CDR2 FQNEAQ (reference sequence). This CDR3 has 15 amino acids. The CDR3 DNA reads as TGTGCCAGCAGCCAAGGGACAGCACTAACCTACGAGCAGTACTTC. It codes for CASSQGTALTYEQYF.

This CDR3 reads CASGTHRGANEKLFF. The CDR3 nucleotides read TGTGCCAGCGGGACACACAGGGGCGCTAATGAAAAACTGTTTTTT. The chain has TRBV6-5 and TRBJ1-4, with 7 bases matching TRBD1. From germline, CDR1 is MNHEY and CDR2 SVGAGI. The CDR3 has 15 amino acids. With 8 bases clipped from V and 3 bases from J, the junction kept 9 bases outside the gene matches.

This clone was counted a single time. The chain uses TRBV1 and TRBJ1-6. TRBV1 counts as a pseudogene. This CDR3 has 13 residues. The DNA for the CDR3 is TGCACCAGCAGTCGGTCGTCCTATTCACCCCTCCACTTT. Translating gives CTSSRSSYSPLHF.

The J gene is TRBJ2-1, the V gene TRBV3-1 (or the pseudogene TRBV3-2); 10 positions match TRBD1. J lost 7 bases, V lost 4 bases, and 7 bases had no gene match. From germline, CDR1 is LGHDT and CDR2 YNNKEL (reference sequence). There are 15 residues in the CDR3. CDR3 in DNA: TGTGCCAGCAGCCCAGAGACAGGGGGCCGGAATGAGCAGTTCTTC. The encoded protein is CASSPETGGRNEQFF.

The chain couples TRBV19 to TRBJ1-2; D may be TRBD1 (6 bases). The CDR3 covers 12 residues. Per the germline V gene, CDR1 is LNHDA and CDR2 is SQIVND (reference sequence). V lost 7 bases and J lost 3, with 9 bases in between. CDR3 in DNA: TGTGCCAGTAATACAGGGTACTATGGCTACACCTTC. Amino acids: CASNTGYYGYTF. Full variable domain (rest looked up from reference TRBV19 and TRBJ1-2): DGGITQSPKYLFRKEGQNVTLSCEQNLNHDAMYWYRQDPGQGLRLIYYSQIVNDFQKGDIAEGYSVSREKKESFPLTVTSAQKNPTAFYLCASNTGYYGYTFGSGTRLTVV.

The V call is TRBV19, the J call TRBJ2-7; 7 bases line up with TRBD1. The CDR3 has 15 residues. Per germline, CDR1 LNHDA and CDR2 SQIVND (reference sequence). The trim removed 3 bases at V and 7 bases at J, leaving 12 bases unmatched. In DNA form, the CDR3 reads TGTGCCAGTAGTATTTCCAGAACACAGGGGAGAGAGCAGTACTTC. It encodes CASSISRTQGREQYF.

The rearrangement uses TRBV3-1 (or the pseudogene TRBV3-2) and TRBJ1-1, with 11 bases fitting TRBD1. V lost 5 bases and J lost 0; bases outside the gene matches: 8. The CDR3 runs to 17 residues. Germline CDR1 and CDR2: LGHDT and YNNKEL (reference sequence). CDR3 sequence reads: CASSDGQGALVNTEAFF. As DNA, the CDR3 is TGTGCCAGCAGCGACGGACAGGGGGCTTTGGTGAACACTGAAGCTTTCTTT.

This chain uses TRBV28 with TRBJ2-5; 10 positions match TRBD2. The CDR3 covers 16 residues. CDR1 and CDR2 (germline): MDHEN, SYDVKM. Losses at the gene ends were 6 bases for V and 2 bases for J; bases not matched to a gene: 9. The CDR3 DNA reads as TGTGCCAGCAGCTCCCAGGCTAGCGGGAGTCAAGAGACCCAGTACTTC. Translating it yields CASSSQASGSQETQYF.

The CDR3 loop is CASAKGGAETQYF. The CDR3, as DNA: TGTGCCAGTGCAAAAGGGGGCGCAGAGACCCAGTACTTC. The chain recombines TRBV19 with TRBJ2-5, with TRBD1 matching over 7 bases. The V and J ends lost 8 bases and 4 bases, in that order; junction bases with no gene match: 7. Germline V CDR1 and CDR2: LNHDA, SQIVND (reference sequence). CDR3 size: 13 residues.

This chain connects TRBV19 to TRBJ2-3; perhaps TRBD2 as D (5 bases). This CDR3 is built from 14 residues. Trimming stripped 4 bases from V and 0 bases from J, with 8 bases between. CDR1 LNHDA and CDR2 SQIVND come from the germline V gene (reference sequence). CDR3 amino acids: CASSRLTSTDTQYF. The CDR3 DNA reads TGTGCCAGTAGTAGACTAACTAGCACAGATACGCAGTATTTT.

This clone was found once. V usage is TRBV5-1 and J usage is TRBJ2-7; 8 bases line up with TRBD2. V was clipped by 4 bases and J by 4 bases; unmatched bases: 7. Per germline, CDR1 SGHRS and CDR2 YFSETQ. CDR3 length: 14 residues. The CDR3 nucleotides are TGCGCCAGCAGCACGGCAGCGGGGGCTTACGAGCAGTACTTC. Amino acid sequence: CASSTAAGAYEQYF.

This clone was seen just once. This chain connects TRBV11-2 to TRBJ2-1, with TRBD1 matching over 7 bases. The V and J ends lost 0 bases and 4 bases, in that order; junction bases with no gene match: 6. Germline V gives CDR1 SGHAT, CDR2 FQNNGV. This CDR3 has 16 residues. The CDR3 DNA is TGTGCCAGCAGCTTAGATTTGAGACAGGGTTACAATGAGCAGTTCTTC. Translation gives CASSLDLRQGYNEQFF.

V usage is TRBV15 and J usage is TRBJ1-4; D gene unclear. V was pared by 0 bases and J by 4 bases, with 6 bases between. The CDR3 totals 14 residues. The germline gives CDR1 LNHNV, CDR2 YYDKDF (reference sequence). The CDR3 nucleotides read TGTGCCACCAGCAGAGACGTAAATAATGAAAAACTGTTTTTT. It encodes CATSRDVNNEKLFF.

The genes are TRBV6-6 and TRBJ2-5; TRBD1 matches 11 bases. This CDR3 contains 16 residues. Germline assignment: CDR1 MNHNY and CDR2 SVGAGI (reference sequence). The trim removed 5 bases at V and 0 bases at J, leaving 5 bases unmatched. The CDR3, as DNA: TGTGCCAGCAGTACAAGGGACAGGGGGAACCAAGAGACCCAGTACTTC. Translating it yields CASSTRDRGNQETQYF.

This clone was picked up a small number of times. This chain uses TRBV6-5 with TRBJ2-2; D unclear. The V end was cut by 7 bases, the J end by 6 bases, with 9 bases between. The CDR3 sequence is 12 residues long. Germline V gives CDR1 MNHEY, CDR2 SVGAGI. The CDR3 DNA reads TGTGCCAGCACCCGAGTGTCCGGGGAGCTGTTTTTT. As protein: CASTRVSGELFF.

CDR3 nucleotides: TGTGCCAGCAGTACTAGCTCGGCAACCGGGGAGCTGTTTTTT. This sequence encodes CASSTSSATGELFF. The chain recombines TRBV2 with TRBJ2-2; the D gene is possibly TRBD2 (6 bases). The CDR3 contains 14 residues. V dropped 5 bases and J dropped 5 bases, with 12 bases sitting between them. The germline V gene encodes CDR1 SNHLY and CDR2 FYNNEI.

This clone was seen only once. The rearrangement uses TRBV10-2 and TRBJ1-2; no clear D. The CDR3 is made up of 15 amino acids. Trimming removed 2 bases from V and 1 base from J, with 11 bases in between. The germline V gene has CDR1 WSHSY and CDR2 SAAADI. The CDR3 region has the DNA TGCGCCAGCAGTGAGGGTGCCAGATATAACTATGGCTACACCTTC. It translates to CASSEGARYNYGYTF.

CDR3 residues: CATSDRRYGYTF. The CDR3 nucleotides are TGTGCCACCAGTGATAGGCGGTACGGCTACACCTTC. The chain couples TRBV24-1 to TRBJ1-2; no clear D gene. CDR3 length: 12 amino acids. The germline CDR1 and CDR2 sequences are KGHDR and SFDVKD. Trimming removed 3 bases at V and 8 bases at J, with 9 bases between.

This clone appeared a few times. The genes are TRBV7-6 and TRBJ2-2; TRBD2 matches 10 bases. This CDR3 has 16 amino acids. J lost 4 bases, V lost 5 bases, and 7 bases had no gene match. From germline, CDR1 is SGHVS and CDR2 FNYEAQ. As DNA, the CDR3 is TGTGCCAGCAGCCCAGCGGGGGGGCCTGCCACCGGGGAGCTGTTTTTT. Residues: CASSPAGGPATGELFF.

J is TRBJ1-1 and V is TRBV30; possible D gene TRBD1, 6 bases. Germline lookup yields CDR1 GTSNPN and CDR2 SVGIG (reference sequence). The CDR3 has 12 amino acids. V lost 5 bases and J lost 10, with 17 bases in between. CDR3 nucleotide sequence: TGTGCCTGGGCCGGGACAAAGGGCGGAGCTTTCTTT. The encoded protein is CAWAGTKGGAFF.

As DNA, the CDR3 is TGTGCCAGTAGTCCGGACGGGGAAGTGTATGGCTACACCTTC. This translates into CASSPDGEVYGYTF. V and J are TRBV19 and TRBJ1-2; D remains ambiguous. This CDR3 spans 14 amino acids. Deletions cut 5 bases from V and 5 bases from J, with 15 bases between. CDR1 LNHDA and CDR2 SQIVND come from the germline V gene (reference sequence).

The CDR3 protein is CASSYNGGGPYYEQFF. As DNA, the CDR3 is TGTGCCAGCAGTTACAACGGGGGAGGGCCTTATTATGAGCAGTTCTTC. The chain uses TRBV6-5 and TRBJ2-1; 7 bases are shared with TRBD2. From germline, CDR1 is MNHEY and CDR2 SVGAGI. This CDR3 comprises 16 residues. Trimming cost V 2 bases and J 8 bases; bases outside gene matches: 12.

The chain carries TRBV10-3 and TRBJ1-5; D call uncertain. The CDR3 spans 13 residues. The germline V and J ends were trimmed by 2 bases and 4 bases, with 6 bases remaining between them. From germline, CDR1 is ENHRY and CDR2 SYGVKD. The CDR3 nucleotides read TGTGCCATCAGTGAGGGAGGGAATCAGCCCCAGCATTTT. Amino acids: CAISEGGNQPQHF.

CDR3 residues: CASKRPDQPQHF. CDR3 sequence (DNA): TGTGCCAGCAAGCGTCCAGATCAGCCCCAGCATTTT. The rearrangement joins TRBV28 to TRBJ1-5; no clear D. The CDR3 is 12 residues long. Per germline, CDR1 MDHEN and CDR2 SYDVKM. The V end was cut by 7 bases, the J end by 5 bases, with 9 bases between.

V is TRBV27 and J is TRBJ1-4; 9 bases are a match to TRBD1. Looked up from germline, CDR1 is MNHEY and CDR2 is SMNVEV (reference sequence). Trimming took 6 bases from V and 5 from J; bases not matched to a gene: 7. This CDR3 contains 15 residues. Here the CDR3 reads CASSDLGTGNEKLFF. CDR3 DNA sequence: TGTGCCAGCAGCGATTTAGGGACAGGGAATGAAAAACTGTTTTTT.

The chain carries TRBV19 and TRBJ2-5, with 11 bases fitting TRBD2. The trim removed 4 bases at V and 1 base at J, leaving 2 bases unmatched. The CDR3 is made up of 15 amino acids. The germline gives CDR1 LNHDA, CDR2 SQIVND (reference sequence). The CDR3 is CASSTSGGTQETQYF. The CDR3 DNA follows: TGTGCCAGTAGTACTAGCGGGGGGACCCAAGAGACCCAGTACTTC.

The count of this clone is one. This chain connects TRBV15 to TRBJ1-2; perhaps TRBD1 as D (6 bases). CDR1 is LNHNV, CDR2 YYDKDF, per germline (reference sequence). V was shortened by 0 bases and J by 0 bases, with 14 bases between the two germline ends. This CDR3 is built from 17 residues. For the CDR3, the DNA is TGTGCCACCAGCAGAGATGGGATTGGACAGTCTAACTATGGCTACACCTTC. Translation gives CATSRDGIGQSNYGYTF.

This chain links TRBV18 with TRBJ1-1; D is unresolved. Germline V gene lookup returns CDR1 KGHSH and CDR2 LQKENI. The CDR3 has 13 residues. Between the trimmed V and J ends, which lost 2 bases and 7 bases, there was a span of 11 bases. Here the CDR3 DNA reads TGTGCCAGCTCACCAATCCAGGCCGGTGAAGCTTTCTTT. Translated: CASSPIQAGEAFF. Full variable domain (missing parts from reference TRBV18 and TRBJ1-1): NAGVMQNPRHLVRRRGQEARLRCSPMKGHSHVYWYRQLPEEGLKFMVYLQKENIIDESGMPKERFSAEFPKEGPSILRIQQVVRGDSAAYFCASSPIQAGEAFFGQGTRLTVV.